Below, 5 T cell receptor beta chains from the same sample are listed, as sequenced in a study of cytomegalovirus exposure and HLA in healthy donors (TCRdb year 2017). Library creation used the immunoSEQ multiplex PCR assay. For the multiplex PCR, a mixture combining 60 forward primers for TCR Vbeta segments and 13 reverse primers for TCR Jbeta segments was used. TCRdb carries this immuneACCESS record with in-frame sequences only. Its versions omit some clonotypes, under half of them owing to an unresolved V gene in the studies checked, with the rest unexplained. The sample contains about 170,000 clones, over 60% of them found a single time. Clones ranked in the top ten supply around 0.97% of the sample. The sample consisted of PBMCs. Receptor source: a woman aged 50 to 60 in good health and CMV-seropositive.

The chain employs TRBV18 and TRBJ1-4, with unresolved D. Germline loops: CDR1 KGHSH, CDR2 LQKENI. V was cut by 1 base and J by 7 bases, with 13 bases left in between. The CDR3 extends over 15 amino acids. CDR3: CASSPREGGGEKLFF. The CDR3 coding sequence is TGTGCCAGCTCACCACGAGAGGGAGGTGGTGAAAAACTGTTTTTT.

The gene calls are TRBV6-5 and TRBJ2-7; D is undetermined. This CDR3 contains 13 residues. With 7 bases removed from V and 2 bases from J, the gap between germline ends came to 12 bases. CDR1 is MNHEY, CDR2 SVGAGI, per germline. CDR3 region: CASTAQPPYEQYV. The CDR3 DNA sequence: TGTGCCAGCACGGCACAGCCGCCCTACGAGCAGTACGTC.

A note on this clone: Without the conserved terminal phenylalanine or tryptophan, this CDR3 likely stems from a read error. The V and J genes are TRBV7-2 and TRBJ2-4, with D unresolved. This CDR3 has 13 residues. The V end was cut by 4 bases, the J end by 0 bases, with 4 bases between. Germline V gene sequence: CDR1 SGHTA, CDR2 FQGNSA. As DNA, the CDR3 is TGTGCCAGCAGCTCGTTAGCCAAAAACATTCAGTACGTC. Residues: CASSSLAKNIQYV.

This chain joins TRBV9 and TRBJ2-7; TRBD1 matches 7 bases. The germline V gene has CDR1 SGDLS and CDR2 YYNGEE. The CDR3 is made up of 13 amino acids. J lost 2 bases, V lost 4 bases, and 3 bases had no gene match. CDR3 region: CASSPGQAYEQYF. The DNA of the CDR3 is TGTGCCAGCAGCCCAGGACAGGCCTACGAGCAGTACTTC.

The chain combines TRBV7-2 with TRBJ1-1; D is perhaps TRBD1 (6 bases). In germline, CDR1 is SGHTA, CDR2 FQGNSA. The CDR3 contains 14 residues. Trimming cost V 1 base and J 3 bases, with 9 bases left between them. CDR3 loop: CASSLGGRDTEAFF. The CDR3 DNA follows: TGTGCCAGCAGCTTAGGGGGGCGTGACACTGAAGCTTTCTTT.